This T cell receptor (beta chain) originates from a study of neurological immune-mediated disorders (dated by TCRdb to the late 2010s). Regarding the research as a whole: Of the approximately 34 multiple sclerosis patients, 31 had relapsing-remitting MS and 3 had secondary progressive MS. The roughly 110 TCR-beta libraries covered PBMC samples along with longitudinal samples, technical triplicates, and paired sorted CD4+ and CD8+ T-cell subsets. Of the 70 or so subjects in the cohort, about 14 were HAM/TSP patients, about 34 were multiple sclerosis patients, and approximately 20 were healthy controls. The study compared peripheral blood TCR-beta repertoires of HTLV-I-associated myelopathy (HAM/TSP) patients, multiple sclerosis patients and healthy controls using UMI-based sequencing. Study-wide findings and limitations: Repertoires from 18 of 34 MS patients were grouped by phylogenetic analysis into a cluster of related CDR3 sequences, suggesting a possible repertoire-level signature. No association of the MS cluster with clinical or MRI features was observed, and the need for larger cohorts was stated by the authors. No identical CDR3 amino acid sequences were shared among expanded clones across subjects, suggesting private TCR-beta repertoires in all groups. TCR clonal expansion was highest in HAM/TSP patients and lowest in MS patients, with MS patients falling below even healthy controls.

According to the germline V gene, CDR1 reads SGHAT and CDR2 reads FQNNGV. After removal of 5 bases from V and 2 bases from J, the junction retains 9 bases not matched to a gene. The CDR3 spans 16 residues, from the cysteine through the phenylalanine. Of all the DNA, just the CDR3 is kept, 48 bases in frame from base 1. cDNA was synthesized by template-switch 5'RACE using a primer with a 10-nucleotide random unique molecular identifier that tagged each TCR transcript. Every sequencing run yielded over 190 million TCR-beta sequences covering 15-18 subjects. Total RNA was extracted with the RNeasy kit. TCR-beta VDJ regions were amplified with primers for the TCR constant region and the 5'RACE anchor, using the KAPA Real-time Library Amplification kit. Sample indexes and Illumina adaptors were added in a first PCR, and a second PCR then increased library yield. After purification with Ampure beads, the TCR product of roughly 650 bp was size-selected on a 2% E-gel SizeSelection system. Before pooling, library quality was assessed on a Bioanalyzer, concentration was determined with Qubit, and library quantification was performed with the Kapa Library Quantification kit. Libraries were sequenced paired-end 2 x 150 bp on an Illumina HiSeq 2500. To increase sequence diversity, roughly 24-32% phiX was spiked into each library pool. As for the authors' bioinformatics: The quality-filtered reads were processed with the UMI-based MiGEC pipeline, whose error correction step removed more than 80% of the raw TCR sequences. VDJ genes were aligned to IMGT germline references, and each clonotype was defined by a unique CDR3 amino acid sequence together with V-J genes. Clonal expansion, Shannon diversity and CDR3 relatedness were evaluated with VDJtools (CalcPairwiseDistances, ClusterSamples), while phylogenetic trees were built in CLCbio workbench. A clone was classed as expanded if it had 8 or more unique UMIs, a cutoff based on coefficient-of-variation modelling across technical triplicates. TCRdb's own reprocessing of the public reads used fastp at Q25 and MiXCR and kept productive beta chains. Entries are consolidated by CDR3 protein sequence, retaining the most common genes and DNA. These V and J calls rely on TCRdb rather than the paper's analysis. This sample is represented by approximately 90,000 distinct CDR3 sequences; around 3.3% of them were singletons. The ten largest clones capture 5% to 7.5% of the sample.

Unsorted PBMC libraries were generated from 2 million PBMCs stored in RNAlater at -80 °C until RNA extraction. The multiple sclerosis patients were enrolled in a US clinical protocol that evaluated disease progression with magnetic resonance imaging. Peripheral blood underwent Ficoll-Hypaque density gradient centrifugation to isolate PBMCs, which were then cryopreserved in liquid nitrogen. This clonotype was seen many times. Its binding antigen is unknown. There are no base qualities to consult, and no much larger clone falls within one base. Rearrangement joined TRBV11-2 to TRBJ1-2; TRBD1 aligns with 9 central bases. Sequenced input: PBMCs. The clonotype originates from a woman aged 18-30 years with multiple sclerosis. The bases are TGTGCCAGCAGCCAGACGGGACAGGGAAGAAACTATGGCTACACCTTC. Its coded protein is CASSQTGQGRNYGYTF.